What follows is one TCR beta chain and its context. The CDR3 spans 15 residues. Germline lookup yields CDR1 MNHEY and CDR2 SMNVEV (reference sequence). V was clipped by 3 bases and J by 13 bases; unmatched bases: 11. This sample is part of a study of blood T cell repertoires in COVID-19. Study at large: PBMCs, B-cell-depleted T cells, or T cells were the source of the cDNA or gDNA that made up the material.

Sequencing used immunoSEQ multiplex PCR; TCRdb keeps in-frame clones, though not all of them. The sample lists about 320,000 clones, approximately 90% occurring once. While infection was still active, Seattle patients were enrolled and then followed longitudinally. Sequenced input: peripheral blood. The source is a woman in her twenties or thirties with COVID-19, enrolled during active disease. V usage is TRBV27 and J usage is TRBJ2-1; 11 bases map to TRBD2. The CDR3 DNA reads TGTGCCAGCAGTTTTATAGCGGGGGGGCCAGGCCCTCAGTTCTTC. As protein: CASSFIAGGPGPQFF.